The clone carrying this TCR beta chain has a count of ten or more. Its matching antigen is unknown. The entry originates in a study of T cells after yellow fever vaccination. In the study overall: Each low-cell-number fraction was prepared by means of SMART-Seq v4 Ultra Low Input.

Study findings and constraints: The study re-detected most primary-vaccination clones after the booster (96% CD4, roughly 91% CD8).

MiXCR, applied by TCRdb to the 5' RACE reads, yields one record per CDR3 protein. The sample lists fewer than 90,000 distinct CDR3 sequences, roughly 6.9% seen once, with about 33% in the top ten. The CDR3 spans 15 residues. Trimming cost V 4 bases and J 9 bases; bases outside gene matches: 10. Germline values: CDR1 SEHNR, CDR2 FQNEAQ (reference sequence). The receptor's source is a man aged 18 to 30 who received the YFV17D yellow fever vaccine. The chain couples TRBV7-9 to TRBJ2-1; 9 bases map to TRBD2. The sample was CD8+ T cells sorted from PBMCs, taken 4 to 5 days after the first yellow fever vaccination. The CDR3, as DNA: TGTGCCAGCAGCTCCCTTGCGGGGGGGCCAGGTGAGCAGTTCTTC. Translating gives CASSSLAGGPGEQFF.